A single T cell receptor beta chain is shown here with its context. Its matching antigen is unknown. These data come from a study of cytomegalovirus exposure and HLA in healthy donors. Study-wide findings and caveats: Cytomegalovirus-associated status was assigned to about 150 TCR beta chains.

The V gene lost 8 bases and the J gene lost 1 base, with 12 bases spanning the gap. Germline V lookup: CDR1 MNHEY, CDR2 SVGAGI. The CDR3 runs to 14 residues. Profiled with immunoSEQ multiplex PCR; TCRdb holds only in-frame clones, not every one. The table shows roughly 110,000 clones, with 88% occurring only once. This sequence joins TRBV6-5 and TRBJ1-3, with D hard to call. Sequenced: PBMCs. The clonotype was recovered from a woman under 30 in good health and CMV-seropositive. The CDR3 DNA follows: TGTGCCAGCCGAGGAACAACGTCTGGAAACACCATATATTTT. It is translated as CASRGTTSGNTIYF.